These 25 T cell receptor beta chains were all obtained from the same sample, sequenced in a study of identical twins. TCRdb recomputed calls from the 5' RACE reads with MiXCR, one row per CDR3 protein. The table has around 250,000 distinct CDR3 sequences, 6.5% to 8% seen once. This sample was also put to use in a study of T cells expressing NK-cell markers.

Sequenced: CD8+ T cells sorted from blood. These receptors all stem from a woman aged 18 to 35 in good health.

This clonotype was picked up many times. The genes are TRBV11-1 and TRBJ2-7; tentatively, D is TRBD2 (6 bases). V lost 5 bases to trimming and J lost 7 bases, with 30 bases between them. The CDR3 length is 18 residues. Per germline, CDR1 SGHAT and CDR2 FQDESV (reference sequence). CDR3: CASSRAVDSGSIEKEQYF. The CDR3 DNA follows: TGTGCCAGCAGCCGGGCTGTAGACTCCGGGAGTATTGAAAAAGAGCAGTACTTC.

The chain joins TRBV30 to TRBJ1-6, with D perhaps TRBD1 (6 bases). The germline CDR1 and CDR2 sequences are GTSNPN and SVGIG (reference sequence). This CDR3 is built from 12 residues. Trimming shortened V by 5 bases and J by 5 bases, and 7 bases separated the two germline ends. The CDR3 DNA reads as TGTGCCTGGGGACAGAATAATTCACCCCTCCACTTT. Amino acids: CAWGQNNSPLHF.

V usage is TRBV7-9 and J usage is TRBJ1-1; 7 nucleotides line up with TRBD1. The junction had 7 bases not matched to a gene; V was cut back by 5 bases and J by 1 base. Germline V gene lookup returns CDR1 SEHNR and CDR2 FQNEAQ (reference sequence). CDR3 length equals 15 residues. This CDR3 is CASSAGDSRNTEAFF. For the CDR3, the DNA is TGTGCCAGCAGCGCAGGGGACAGTCGGAACACTGAAGCTTTCTTT.

The chain carries TRBV20-1 and TRBJ2-5, with D hard to call. Germline V CDR1 and CDR2: DFQATT, SNEGSKA (reference sequence). The CDR3 covers 12 residues. Trimming pared 1 base from V and 5 bases from J, leaving 8 bases between. The CDR3, as DNA: TGCAGTGCTAGAGCCCAGAAGGAGACCCAGTACTTC. The encoded protein is CSARAQKETQYF.

There are many counts of this clonotype. The CDR3 nucleotides read TGCAGTGCCCCGGGACAGGGGGCTGAAGGCTACACCTTC. This gives the protein CSAPGQGAEGYTF. V is TRBV20-1 and J is TRBJ1-2; 12 bases line up with TRBD1. V trimming: 6 bases; J trimming: 8 bases; junction bases outside the gene matches: 7. This CDR3 has 13 residues. The germline gives CDR1 DFQATT, CDR2 SNEGSKA (reference sequence).

The gene calls are TRBV27 and TRBJ1-2, with TRBD1 identical over 8 bases. The CDR3 has 14 residues. Per the germline V gene, CDR1 is MNHEY and CDR2 is SMNVEV (reference sequence). V lost 8 bases, J lost 8 bases, and 13 bases stayed unmatched. The CDR3: CASRLGQGGQGYTF. CDR3 nucleotides: TGTGCCAGCCGCCTAGGACAGGGAGGGCAGGGCTACACCTTC.

This clonotype showed up many times. The chain recombines TRBV6-5 with TRBJ2-1; no reliable D call. This CDR3 spans 17 amino acids. The germline gives CDR1 MNHEY, CDR2 SVGAGI. V lost 0 bases to trimming and J lost 0 bases, with 12 bases between them. In nucleotides, the CDR3 is TGTGCCAGCAGTTACTCGCTTGACGGAAGCTCCTACAATGAGCAGTTCTTC. As protein: CASSYSLDGSSYNEQFF.

The gene calls are TRBV4-2 and TRBJ2-7; the D is unclear. Germline loops: CDR1 LGHNA, CDR2 YNFKEQ. The length of the CDR3 is 15 residues. CDR3 residues: CVSASSQGRSYEQYF. As DNA, the CDR3 is TGTGTCTCCGCCAGCAGCCAAGGACGATCCTACGAGCAGTACTTC.

This clonotype was seen many times. The CDR3 region is CSASRENQETQYF. CDR3 sequence (DNA): TGCAGTGCTTCGCGGGAGAACCAAGAGACCCAGTACTTC. This chain connects TRBV20-1 to TRBJ2-5; 7 nucleotides match TRBD2. J gave up 0 bases and V 5 bases, and 3 bases lay outside the gene matches. CDR3 size: 13 residues. Germline V gene data show CDR1 as DFQATT and CDR2 as SNEGSKA (reference sequence).

This clonotype was counted a few times. The rearrangement uses TRBV7-9 and TRBJ2-1; D remains unclear. The length of the CDR3 is 15 residues. Germline V lookup: CDR1 SEHNR, CDR2 FQNEAQ (reference sequence). Trimming cost V 5 bases and J 9 bases, with 20 bases left between them. CDR3 nucleotide sequence: TGTGCCAGCAGCGTCGCCATCCTCCTAGGCTCTGAGCAGTTCTTC. Its protein product is CASSVAILLGSEQFF. The entire variable domain, with the rest obtained from reference TRBV7-9 and TRBJ2-1, is as follows: DTGVSQNPRHKITKRGQNVTFRCDPISEHNRLYWYRQTLGQGPEFLTYFQNEAQLEKSRLLSDRFSAERPKGSFSTLEIQRTEQGDSAMYLCASSVAILLGSEQFFGPGTRLTVL.

This clonotype was observed at least ten times. CDR3 region: CASSQERGQGDYEQYF. The CDR3 DNA reads as TGCGCCAGCAGCCAAGAACGAGGACAGGGGGACTACGAGCAGTACTTC. This chain links TRBV4-3 with TRBJ2-7; TRBD1 matches at 10 bases. Germline trimming cut 0 bases from V and 3 bases from J; bases unmatched to any gene: 5. Germline lookup yields CDR1 LGHNA and CDR2 YSLEER. The CDR3 length is 16 residues.

The chain recombines TRBV5-1 with TRBJ2-1; 7 bases fit TRBD2. Germline assignment: CDR1 SGHRS and CDR2 YFSETQ. Losses at the gene ends were 6 bases for V and 6 bases for J; bases not matched to a gene: 9. The CDR3 has 14 residues. CDR3 in amino acids: CASTRSGVGNEQFF. CDR3 coding DNA: TGCGCCAGCACCCGAAGCGGGGTCGGCAATGAGCAGTTCTTC.

This chain uses TRBV7-9 with TRBJ2-7; perhaps TRBD1 as D (5 bases). Between the trimmed V and J ends, which lost 1 base and 6 bases, there was a span of 10 bases. This CDR3 has 13 amino acids. Germline V gives CDR1 SEHNR, CDR2 FQNEAQ (reference sequence). The CDR3 spells CASSLDVGPEQYF. In DNA, the CDR3 is TGTGCCAGCAGCTTAGATGTGGGGCCCGAGCAGTACTTC.

V and J are TRBV7-8 and TRBJ1-2; TRBD1 might be the D (6 bases). This CDR3 comprises 16 residues. Trimming left V 4 bases short and J 6 bases short, with 21 bases between. Germline-derived CDR1 and CDR2 are SGHVS and FQNEAQ. The CDR3 loop is CASSSLKMPGANGYTF. CDR3 coding DNA: TGTGCCAGCAGCTCCCTCAAGATGCCAGGGGCGAATGGCTACACCTTC.

This clonotype was counted between two and nine times. The chain uses TRBV6-2 or TRBV6-3 and TRBJ2-3, with D possibly being TRBD2 (6 bases). Trimming pared 11 bases from V and 0 bases from J, leaving 9 bases between. The CDR3 is 12 amino acids. Germline assignment: CDR1 MNHEY and CDR2 SVGEGT. This chain's CDR3 is CAWEASTDTQYF. CDR3 DNA: TGTGCCTGGGAGGCCAGCACAGATACGCAGTATTTT.

This clonotype was picked up a small number of times. The chain is built from TRBV7-2 and TRBJ2-3; TRBD1 or TRBD2 may be the D gene (5 bases each). This CDR3 spans 17 amino acids. The V gene lost 2 bases and the J gene lost 4 bases, with 19 bases spanning the gap. Germline CDR1 is SGHTA and CDR2 is FQGNSA. The CDR3 coding sequence is TGTGCCAGCAGCTTACTCGCAGGGAGTGCTACGGCAGATACGCAGTATTTT. Its protein product is CASSLLAGSATADTQYF.

This sequence joins TRBV2 and TRBJ2-1; TRBD2 agrees at 11 bases. J lost 2 bases, V lost 5 bases, and 2 bases had no gene match. Germline values: CDR1 SNHLY, CDR2 FYNNEI. CDR3 length equals 15 residues. CDR3: CASSSTSGTYNEQFF. The DNA of the CDR3 is TGTGCCAGCAGTTCGACTAGCGGGACCTACAATGAGCAGTTCTTC.

This clonotype was counted many times. This chain connects TRBV12-3 or TRBV12-4 to TRBJ1-1; weak D call: TRBD1 (5 bases). Trimming removed 1 base from V and 1 base from J, with 7 bases in between. This CDR3 spans 14 amino acids. For the CDR3, the DNA is TGTGCCAGCAGTTTAGTAGGACAGAACACTGAAGCTTTCTTT. This gives the protein CASSLVGQNTEAFF.

This clonotype has only a few counts. The chain uses TRBV20-1 and TRBJ2-7; tentative D call: TRBD1 (6 bases). V was cut by 5 bases and J by 3 bases, with 17 bases left in between. Per the germline V gene, CDR1 is DFQATT and CDR2 is SNEGSKA (reference sequence). The CDR3 is 14 amino acids. The CDR3 nucleotides are TGCAGTGCTGCCGGTCGGACAGCTGTCTACGAGCAGTACTTC. Protein: CSAAGRTAVYEQYF.

The table lists this clonotype with a few counts. The rearrangement links TRBV10-2 to TRBJ1-2; D unclear. The CDR3 spans 17 residues. The germline gives CDR1 WSHSY, CDR2 SAAADI. V was cut by 0 bases and J by 0 bases, with 14 bases left in between. In nucleotides, the CDR3 is TGCGCCAGCAGTGAGTCGAGAGCCTTACCAGCTAACTATGGCTACACCTTC. It codes for CASSESRALPANYGYTF.

This clonotype was seen a few times. V usage is TRBV18 and J usage is TRBJ1-1; D gene uncertain. V was shortened by 8 bases and J by 2 bases, with 9 bases between the two germline ends. CDR1 and CDR2 from the germline V gene are KGHSH and LQKENI. This CDR3 has 12 amino acids. The chain's CDR3 is CASAPGNTEAFF. The CDR3 DNA reads as TGTGCCAGCGCTCCGGGTAACACTGAAGCTTTCTTT.

The chain combines TRBV20-1 with TRBJ2-3; possibly TRBD2 for D (7 bases). This CDR3 contains 13 residues. V was shortened by 7 bases and J by 4 bases, with 15 bases between the two germline ends. CDR1 and CDR2 (germline): DFQATT, SNEGSKA (reference sequence). The CDR3 is CSEGGAGADTQYF. The CDR3 DNA reads as TGCAGTGAGGGGGGGGCCGGCGCAGATACGCAGTATTTT.

This clonotype came up many times. The V and J genes are TRBV2 and TRBJ2-3, with 7 bases aligning to TRBD1. Per germline, CDR1 SNHLY and CDR2 FYNNEI. This CDR3 has 15 residues. With V trimmed by 6 bases and J by 0 bases, 6 bases remained unmatched. The CDR3 region is CASREPGQSTDTQYF. The CDR3 DNA reads as TGTGCCAGCAGAGAACCGGGACAGAGCACAGATACGCAGTATTTT.

In its sample, this clonotype was seen a few times. This chain connects TRBV7-9 to TRBJ2-4; 7 bases match TRBD1. Per the germline V gene, CDR1 is SEHNR and CDR2 is FQNEAQ (reference sequence). The ends lost 1 base at V and 10 bases at J; junction bases unmatched: 10. The length of the CDR3 is 15 residues. CDR3 protein: CASSLGIGQVDIQYF. The CDR3, as DNA: TGTGCCAGCAGCTTAGGGATCGGACAGGTAGATATTCAGTACTTC.

This clonotype has only a few counts. V usage is TRBV6-1 and J usage is TRBJ1-2, with D unclear. The CDR3 contains 12 residues. The germline V and J ends were trimmed by 3 bases and 5 bases, with 7 bases remaining between them. Per the germline V gene, CDR1 is MNHNS and CDR2 is SASEGT. This CDR3 is CASSDVGYGYTF. As DNA, the CDR3 is TGTGCCAGCAGTGATGTGGGGTATGGCTACACCTTC.